This T cell receptor beta chain was recovered during a study of OX40 agonist ivuxolimab in advanced cancers. Study summary: Partial responses were achieved by three patients, one with hepatocellular carcinoma and two with cutaneous melanoma.

Germline V lookup: CDR1 MNHNY, CDR2 SVGAGI (reference sequence). The V end lost 0 bases, the J end lost 6 bases, and 9 bases lay between the germline ends. The CDR3 sequence is 14 residues long. Study outcomes and limitations: More expanded clones were found, on average, in CD8+ than in CD4+ T cells. Which antigen the expanded peripheral T cells recognized is unknown. At 0.1 to 3.0 mg/kg and by week 6, CD4+ and CD8+ T cells in the blood had expanded clonally.

The data were produced by immunoSEQ multiplex PCR, yet TCRdb's version contains in-frame clones alone and is incomplete. The repertoire includes about 100,000 clones, around nine tenths of them detected once, and approximately 0.34% sits in the top ten. A remark on this clone: Its antigen is undetermined.

Source: CD4+ or CD8+ T cells sorted from blood, taken in a trial of the OX40 agonist ivuxolimab. This chain links TRBV6-6 with TRBJ1-5; the D is unclear. The TCR was taken from an adult with an advanced solid tumor such as melanoma, head and neck, liver or kidney cancer. The CDR3 protein is CASSYSTEGQPQHF. CDR3 DNA sequence: TGTGCCAGCAGTTACTCGACGGAGGGTCAGCCCCAGCATTTT.